The entry below describes one T cell receptor beta chain. This entry belongs to a study of blood T cell repertoires in COVID-19. Study-level information: T cells, B-cell-depleted T cells, or PBMCs provided the cDNA or gDNA that served as material.

Per the authors' pipeline: Estimates of nucleated cell counts were drawn from the amplification of reference gene primers. Method: immunoSEQ multiplex PCR; TCRdb's copy keeps in-frame clones and lacks some. V and J calls and clone size are copied from that table; D and trimming were computed from the DNA. The data hold some 100,000 clones, with 86% observed a single time. The receptor was isolated from a woman between 50 and 59 years old who had recovered from COVID-19. Specimen: PBMCs or T cells enriched from blood (not recorded which).

CDR3 nucleotides: TGTGCCAGCAGTGACTCGCCGGGACTAGCGGGACTTCCCGGGGAGCTGTTTTTT. Translated, it gives CASSDSPGLAGLPGELFF. This chain uses TRBV2 with TRBJ2-2; TRBD2 aligns across 13 bases. The V and J ends lost 3 bases and 6 bases, in that order; junction bases with no gene match: 10. Germline CDR1 and CDR2: SNHLY and FYNNEI. The CDR3 totals 18 residues.